Listed below are T cell receptor beta chains from one sample, sequenced in a study of cytomegalovirus exposure and HLA in healthy donors. Sequencing was performed with immunoSEQ multiplex PCR; in TCRdb, only in-frame clones are kept and a portion is missing. Of over 200,000 clones listed, roughly 79% were seen once; the top ten hold 0.5% to 0.7%. Specimen: PBMCs. All receptors come from a woman aged 40 to 50 in good health and CMV-seronegative. The conserved cysteine and the conserved F or W are not part of the CDR3 here.

v_call,cdr3_aa
TRBV6-5,ASSYSFGGDTEAF
TRBV19,ASSTPPGQLYGYT
TRBV15,ATSTLPLLVEVEKLF
TRBV5-4,ASSLAGAGRNYGYT
TRBV27,ASSSTGTSYEQY
TRBV13,ASSPSWTGSYEQY
TRBV25-1,ASMDSHGALH
TRBV2,ASSYSGSPLH
TRBV4-3,ASSQVRGQGVGRTEAF
TRBV30,AWSQLGDQPQH